These 17 T cell receptor beta chains share one sample of origin, sequenced in a study of control samples from healthy donors and cancer patients. Clones were read by immunoSEQ multiplex PCR, and TCRdb kept only the in-frame ones, dropping some. In total, the table holds 150,000 to 200,000 clones. Sequenced input: blood. These receptors were collected from a woman under 40 in good health.

The rearrangement links TRBV2 to TRBJ1-5; 8 bases fit TRBD1. Losses at the gene ends were 6 bases for V and 6 bases for J; bases not matched to a gene: 7. The germline V gene encodes CDR1 SNHLY and CDR2 FYNNEI. The CDR3 spans 14 residues. CDR3 amino acids: CASRKTGEVQPQHF. The CDR3 coding sequence is TGTGCCAGCAGAAAGACAGGGGAGGTTCAGCCCCAGCATTTT.

The chain recombines TRBV2 with TRBJ1-2; no reliable D call. The V and J ends lost 2 bases and 7 bases respectively, with 8 bases between them. The length of the CDR3 is 12 residues. In germline, CDR1 is SNHLY, CDR2 FYNNEI. The chain's CDR3 is CASSESSVGYTF. The CDR3 DNA is TGTGCCAGCAGTGAATCGTCAGTTGGCTACACCTTC.

The gene calls are TRBV7-2 and TRBJ2-1, with TRBD1 matching over 7 bases. The CDR3 runs to 12 residues. With V trimmed by 5 bases and J by 15 bases, 10 bases remained unmatched. In germline, CDR1 is SGHTA, CDR2 FQGNSA. CDR3 region: CASSADRERRFF. CDR3 in DNA: TGTGCCAGCAGCGCCGACAGGGAGCGCCGGTTCTTC.

The V gene is TRBV20-1, the J gene TRBJ2-5; maybe TRBD2 (5 bases). V lost 0 bases and J 7 bases, leaving 6 bases between the germline ends. Germline V gene data show CDR1 as DFQATT and CDR2 as SNEGSKA (reference sequence). The CDR3 spans 11 residues. The CDR3 here is CSARDRGTQYF. As DNA, the CDR3 is TGCAGTGCTAGAGATCGGGGGACCCAGTACTTC.

V usage is TRBV27 and J usage is TRBJ2-7; D gene unclear. The V gene's germline CDR1 is MNHEY and CDR2 SMNVEV (reference sequence). Trimming stripped 3 bases from V and 6 bases from J, with 12 bases between. The CDR3 contains 13 residues. CDR3 region: CASSFPNGVEQYF. CDR3 DNA sequence: TGTGCCAGCAGTTTCCCGAATGGGGTCGAGCAGTACTTC.

The genes are TRBV5-1 and TRBJ1-4, with 7 positions matching TRBD1. V lost 1 base, J lost 3 bases, and 3 bases stayed unmatched. CDR1 and CDR2 (germline): SGHRS, YFSETQ. The CDR3 extends over 15 amino acids. The CDR3 DNA follows: TGCGCCAGCAGCTTGAGGGACAGTTCTAATGAAAAACTGTTTTTT. Protein product: CASSLRDSSNEKLFF.

The CDR3 DNA reads TGTGCCAGCAGGACACTTCGAAGCTACGAGCAGTACTTC. Its protein is CASRTLRSYEQYF. The V and J genes are TRBV2 and TRBJ2-7; D gene unclear. Germline CDR1 SNHLY, CDR2 FYNNEI. Trimming cost V 6 bases and J 3 bases, with 12 bases left between them. The CDR3 is 13 amino acids.

V usage is TRBV5-6 and J usage is TRBJ2-7; D is unclear. The CDR3 extends over 14 amino acids. V was trimmed by 2 bases and J by 0 bases, leaving 9 bases between them. Germline loops: CDR1 SGHDT, CDR2 YYEEEE. The CDR3 spells CASSFLRSSYEQYF. CDR3 DNA sequence: TGTGCCAGCAGCTTCTTACGGAGCTCCTACGAGCAGTACTTC.

The chain combines TRBV2 with TRBJ1-5; D is possibly TRBD1 (5 bases). The V gene lost 4 bases and the J gene lost 6 bases, with 10 bases spanning the gap. The germline V gene has CDR1 SNHLY and CDR2 FYNNEI. The CDR3 covers 13 residues. CDR3 region: CASSAGSGQPQHF. The CDR3 DNA reads as TGTGCCAGCAGTGCAGGGTCGGGTCAGCCCCAGCATTTT.

The chain uses TRBV9 and TRBJ1-2; weak D call: TRBD1 (5 bases). V lost 3 bases and J lost 4, with 16 bases in between. The CDR3 contains 15 residues. CDR1 and CDR2 from the germline V gene are SGDLS and YYNGEE. The CDR3 nucleotides read TGTGCCAGCAGCGCCGACGGGACCGGGGGCTATGGCTACACCTTC. This translates into CASSADGTGGYGYTF.

This CDR3 reads CASSLLGANYGYTF. CDR3 nucleotides: TGTGCCAGCAGCTTATTAGGGGCTAACTATGGCTACACCTTC. The V call is TRBV7-9, the J call TRBJ1-2; a possible D gene is TRBD1 (5 bases). V dropped 2 bases and J dropped 0 bases, with 7 bases sitting between them. The CDR3 extends over 14 amino acids. CDR1 SEHNR and CDR2 FQNEAQ come from the germline V gene (reference sequence).

The chain joins TRBV3-1 (or the pseudogene TRBV3-2) to TRBJ2-3; 7 bases fit TRBD2. V lost 0 bases and J lost 2; bases outside the gene matches: 11. This CDR3 contains 18 residues. The germline gives CDR1 LGHDT, CDR2 YNNKEL (reference sequence). For the CDR3, the DNA is TGTGCCAGCAGCCAAGATAGAGGACTAGGGGCACACACAGATACGCAGTATTTT. Protein product: CASSQDRGLGAHTDTQYF.

This chain uses TRBV6-6 with TRBJ1-2; 9 nucleotides match TRBD1. The CDR3 sequence is 14 residues long. Germline V gene lookup returns CDR1 MNHNY and CDR2 SVGAGI (reference sequence). Losses at the gene ends were 8 bases for V and 3 bases for J; bases not matched to a gene: 7. The CDR3 loop is CASRGTGKDYGYTF. The CDR3 DNA reads TGTGCCAGCCGAGGGACAGGGAAGGACTATGGCTACACCTTC.

V usage is TRBV5-1 and J usage is TRBJ1-1; the D is unclear. The CDR3 runs to 14 residues. Germline loops: CDR1 SGHRS, CDR2 YFSETQ. The ends were cut back, 5 bases at V and 1 base at J, with 12 bases in the middle. The CDR3 DNA is TGCGCCAGCAGTTTGACCCCAACGAACACTGAAGCTTTCTTT. It translates to CASSLTPTNTEAFF.

V gene TRBV7-2 combines with J gene TRBJ1-1; D is unresolved. This CDR3 has 14 amino acids. V was shortened by 5 bases and J by 3 bases, with 13 bases between the two germline ends. Germline-derived CDR1 and CDR2 are SGHTA and FQGNSA. This CDR3 reads CASSIYKDDTEAFF. The CDR3 coding sequence is TGTGCCAGCAGCATATACAAAGATGACACTGAAGCTTTCTTT.

The J gene is TRBJ1-1, the V gene TRBV10-3; 9 bases are shared with TRBD1. Germline V gene sequence: CDR1 ENHRY, CDR2 SYGVKD. V dropped 5 bases and J dropped 7; count of bases not matched to a gene: 5. CDR3 size: 13 residues. In nucleotides, the CDR3 is TGTGCCATCAGTACAGGGGGCAAAGTTGAAGCTTTCTTT. Protein product: CAISTGGKVEAFF.

The chain couples TRBV18 to TRBJ2-6; D assignment may be TRBD1 or TRBD2 (6 bases each). The CDR3 sequence is 17 residues long. Germline CDR1 and CDR2: KGHSH and LQKENI. Between the trimmed V and J ends, which lost 3 bases and 0 bases, there was a span of 12 bases. CDR3 residues: CASSPYGGSSGANVLTF. As DNA, the CDR3 is TGTGCCAGCTCACCGTACGGGGGCAGCTCTGGGGCCAACGTCCTGACTTTC.